The source of this T cell receptor (beta chain) is a study of low-dose radiotherapy and immunotherapy resistance in tumors. Study details: A dose of 0.5 Gy per fraction was delivered to Cohort 1 every 2 weeks, for a total of 6.5 Gy. Dosing for Cohort 2 consisted of 1 Gy per fraction every two weeks, reaching a total of 13 Gy over 26 weeks.

Along with nivolumab and ipilimumab, donors received aspirin, low-dose cyclophosphamide and low-dose radiotherapy. Eligible patients bore advanced solid tumors devoid of tumor-infiltrating lymphocytes. TRAV and TRBV primers primed cDNA for both TCRalpha and TCRbeta. TCR amplification ran 20 PCR cycles using constant-region and V-primer adapter primers. TCRdb re-called the reads through MiXCR, storing one row per CDR3 protein. Of 13,000 or so distinct CDR3 sequences in the sample, 76% were seen once. The CDR3 runs 16 residues. Germline trimming cut 3 bases from V and 2 bases from J; bases unmatched to any gene: 12. Germline CDR1 DFQATT, CDR2 SNEGSKA (reference sequence). This clonotype was seen a few times.

The chain has TRBV20-1 and TRBJ2-7; 8 nucleotides align to TRBD2. The receptor comes from a human donor with advanced metastatic prostate, ovarian, gallbladder or colorectal cancer (not recorded which). This table probably holds off-target reads from a library built for another chain. This CDR3 is CSARKIGTGGAYEQYF. The CDR3 nucleotides are TGCAGTGCTAGGAAGATCGGAACGGGAGGGGCCTACGAGCAGTACTTC.